The 6 T cell receptor beta chains below were found in one sample sequenced in a study of PD-L1 blockade in urothelial cancer. The repertoire was sequenced with immunoSEQ multiplex PCR; TCRdb's copy has only in-frame clones and lacks some. Among 71,000 or so clones, approximately 91% were seen once, and the ten largest hold roughly 3.2%. This specimen consisted of PBMCs, obtained around atezolizumab (anti-PD-L1) treatment. These receptors originate from a man aged 55-75 years with urothelial cancer.

The gene calls are TRBV5-8 and TRBJ2-5, with D tentatively TRBD1 (6 bases). Trimming pared 3 bases from V and 9 bases from J, leaving 15 bases between. The germline CDR1 and CDR2 sequences are SGHTS and YDEGEE. This CDR3 is 13 amino acids long. The DNA for the CDR3 is TGTGCCAGCAGCTGGGACACCCGGACGGCCCAGTACTTC. It is translated as CASSWDTRTAQYF.

This sequence joins TRBV6-4 and TRBJ2-1; 7 nucleotides match TRBD2. The junction had 8 bases not matched to a gene; V was cut back by 2 bases and J by 4 bases. This CDR3 contains 16 residues. The germline CDR1 and CDR2 sequences are MRHNA and SNTAGT. The CDR3 nucleotides are TGTGCCAGCAGTGACGGGGAGGGGAGAGGGTACAATGAGCAGTTCTTC. It yields the protein CASSDGEGRGYNEQFF.

This chain links TRBV6-4 with TRBJ2-2, with 8 bases identical to TRBD2. Germline CDR1 and CDR2: MRHNA and SNTAGT. The V and J ends lost 0 bases and 6 bases, in that order; junction bases with no gene match: 3. This CDR3 is built from 15 residues. CDR3 residues: CASSDSDSGAGELFF. CDR3 coding DNA: TGTGCCAGCAGTGACTCTGATAGCGGGGCCGGGGAGCTGTTTTTT.

The chain links TRBV6-1 to TRBJ2-3, with TRBD2 matching over 11 bases. Germline CDR1 is MNHNS and CDR2 is SASEGT. V lost 7 bases to trimming and J lost 2 bases; unmatched junction nucleotides: 5. This CDR3 has 15 amino acids. CDR3 nucleotides: TGTGCCAGCAAGGGGACTAGCGGCCACACAGATACGCAGTATTTT. This encodes CASKGTSGHTDTQYF.

This chain uses TRBV4-1 with TRBJ2-7, with D possibly TRBD2 on 5 matching bases. Per the germline V gene, CDR1 is MGHRA and CDR2 is YSYEKL. V was cut by 8 bases and J by 0 bases, with 11 bases left in between. This CDR3 contains 13 residues. The DNA of the CDR3 is TGCGCCAGCGCGCTAGCTGTCTCCTACGAGCAGTACTTC. Translating it yields CASALAVSYEQYF.

The V call is TRBV6-1, the J call TRBJ2-3, with D unresolved. The CDR3 has 14 residues. Germline V CDR1 and CDR2: MNHNS, SASEGT. Trimming pared 3 bases from V and 4 bases from J, leaving 11 bases between. DNA of the CDR3: TGTGCCAGCAGTGATTTAAGCGTGCCAGATACGCAGTATTTT. The encoded protein is CASSDLSVPDTQYF.